The 32 T cell receptor beta chains in this list originate from one sample, sequenced in a study of blood T cells in healthy people across ages. Next came a second PCR, run for about 7 to 12 cycles, which used a sample-barcoded 5' primer along with a J-beta primer mix. MiXCR was run by TCRdb on the 5' RACE reads, yielding one entry per CDR3 protein. The sample shows hundreds of thousands of distinct CDR3 sequences, less than 35% of them seen only once. The source material was blood. The source is a woman of 80 years or more in good health.

In its sample, this clonotype was seen once. This chain uses TRBV6-5 with TRBJ2-5; 9 positions agree with TRBD2. The DNA end lines up better with TRBJ2-7; the J call may be wrong. The V gene's germline CDR1 is MNHEY and CDR2 SVGAGI. The CDR3 totals 14 residues. CDR3 sequence reads: CASKVAGAPYEQYF. DNA of the CDR3: TGTGCCAGCAAGGTAGCGGGGGCCCCCTACGAGCAGTACTTC.

This clonotype was detected ten times or more. The chain couples TRBV6-5 to TRBJ1-2; 8 positions agree with TRBD1. Germline CDR1 is MNHEY and CDR2 is SVGAGI. V shed 6 bases, J shed 2 bases, and the junction held 8 bases outside the gene matches. The CDR3 has 15 residues. CDR3 loop: CASSNTGGGNYGYTF. The CDR3 nucleotides read TGTGCCAGCAGCAACACAGGGGGTGGGAACTATGGCTACACCTTC.

In its sample, this clonotype was seen many times. The chain uses TRBV7-7 and TRBJ2-1; 11 bases are a match to TRBD2. After removal of 1 base from V and 8 bases from J, the junction contained 4 bases not matched to a gene. The CDR3 totals 15 residues. The germline V gene encodes CDR1 SSHAT and CDR2 FNYEAQ (reference sequence). CDR3 sequence reads: CASSLVGLAGDEQFF. Here the CDR3 DNA reads TGTGCCAGCAGCTTAGTAGGACTAGCGGGCGATGAGCAGTTCTTC. The full variable domain, completed using reference TRBV7-7 and TRBJ2-1, is GAGVSQSPRYKVTKRGQDVTLRCDPISSHATLYWYQQALGQGPEFLTYFNYEAQPDKSGLPSDRFSAERPEGSISTLTIQRTEQRDSAMYRCASSLVGLAGDEQFFGPGTRLTVL.

This chain connects TRBV7-9 to TRBJ1-6; D call uncertain. The CDR3 loop spans 15 amino acids. CDR1 SEHNR and CDR2 FQNEAQ come from the germline V gene (reference sequence). Trimming stripped 5 bases from V and 0 bases from J, with 8 bases between. The CDR3 spells CASSGLSSYNSPLHF. The CDR3 coding sequence is TGTGCCAGCAGCGGCCTCAGCTCCTATAATTCACCCCTCCACTTT.

This clonotype was counted only a few times. This chain links TRBV20-1 with TRBJ2-3; a weak D match, TRBD2 (7 bases). There are 14 residues in the CDR3. Trimming left V 6 bases short and J 3 bases short, with 16 bases between. Germline values: CDR1 DFQATT, CDR2 SNEGSKA (reference sequence). The CDR3 sequence is CSAVRGGATDTQYF. The CDR3 region has the DNA TGCAGTGCCGTAAGGGGGGGGGCTACAGATACGCAGTATTTT.

This clonotype was seen more than once but under ten times. The genes are TRBV20-1 and TRBJ2-2, with 8 bases matching TRBD2. The CDR3 covers 15 residues. V dropped 2 bases and J dropped 2; count of bases not matched to a gene: 4. From germline, CDR1 is DFQATT and CDR2 SNEGSKA (reference sequence). CDR3 sequence (DNA): TGCAGTGCTAGATTGGCGGGGGGAAACACCGGGGAGCTGTTTTTT. This encodes CSARLAGGNTGELFF.

This clonotype was seen ten or more times. The chain employs TRBV12-3 or TRBV12-4 and TRBJ1-1, with 8 bases lining up with TRBD1. With 6 bases clipped from V and 3 bases from J, the junction kept 12 bases outside the gene matches. CDR3 length equals 16 residues. CDR3 DNA: TGTGCCAGCAGACCCTCTACTTACAGGGGGGACACTGAAGCTTTCTTT. This encodes CASRPSTYRGDTEAFF.

This clonotype was observed once. Since the CDR3 does not end with the conserved phenylalanine or tryptophan, this likely comes from a read error. V gene TRBV3-1 combines with J gene TRBJ2-3; D is uncertain. Germline loops: CDR1 LGHDT, CDR2 YNNKEL (reference sequence). The CDR3 is 11 amino acids. Trimming took off 4 bases at V and 6 bases at J, with 5 bases between the two ends. CDR3 loop: CASSLVDTQYC. The CDR3 nucleotides are TGTGCCAGCAGCCTTGTTGATACGCAGTATTGT.

As to this clonotype: A read error is possible here, since a much larger clone lies one base away. Here the CDR3 omits its conserved ending phenylalanine or tryptophan, so a read error is the likely source. This rearrangement joins TRBV7-2 to TRBJ2-7; D possibly corresponds to TRBD1 (5 bases). Trimming left V 0 bases short and J 0 bases short, with 9 bases between. From germline, CDR1 is SGHTA and CDR2 FQGNSA. The CDR3 has 15 residues. This CDR3 reads CASSLAMTASYEQYC. CDR3 bases: TGTGCCAGCAGCTTAGCTATGACAGCCTCCTACGAGCAGTACTGC.

This chain connects TRBV2 to TRBJ2-1, with TRBD1 as a possible D gene (5 bases). The V end was cut by 5 bases, the J end by 8 bases, with 10 bases between. The CDR3 contains 12 residues. CDR1 is SNHLY, CDR2 FYNNEI, per germline. In DNA, the CDR3 is TGTGCCAGCAGTTTACAGGCCTATGAGCAGTTCTTC. It is translated as CASSLQAYEQFF.

Points on this clonotype: Given a much more abundant clone one base away, this may be a read error. The chain carries TRBV13 and TRBJ1-2, with D unclear. Germline V gives CDR1 PRHDT, CDR2 FYEKMQ (reference sequence). Trimming cost V 5 bases and J 4 bases, with 11 bases left between them. The CDR3 length is 13 residues. CDR3 sequence (DNA): TGTGCCAGCAGCGCGAGGACCCGCTATGGCTACACCTTC. Its translation: CASSARTRYGYTF.

This clonotype was counted at least ten times. The chain is built from TRBV7-2 and TRBJ2-5, with D perhaps matching TRBD2 (5 bases). Germline-derived CDR1 and CDR2 are SGHTA and FQGNSA. V lost 1 base, J lost 7 bases, and 10 bases lay in between. The length of the CDR3 is 13 residues. CDR3 nucleotide sequence: TGTGCCAGCAGCTTAGGCTACCGGGGGACCCAGTACTTC. Amino acids: CASSLGYRGTQYF.

Remarks on this clonotype: A much larger clone sits a single nucleotide away, making a read error possible. This chain uses TRBV7-9 with TRBJ2-3; 8 bases map to TRBD1. V trimming: 1 base; J trimming: 14 bases; junction bases outside the gene matches: 20. CDR3 size: 17 residues. The V gene's germline CDR1 is SEHNR and CDR2 FQNEAQ (reference sequence). CDR3: CASSLGGGQATNEKLYF. The CDR3 DNA sequence: TGTGCCAGCAGCTTAGGAGGGGGACAGGCAACTAATGAAAAACTGTATTTT.

This chain links TRBV27 with TRBJ2-1; TRBD1 agrees at 12 bases. The J segment lost 8 bases and the V segment lost 6 bases, leaving 8 bases of the junction unmatched. Germline loops: CDR1 MNHEY, CDR2 SMNVEV (reference sequence). This CDR3 is 15 amino acids long. The CDR3 loop reads CASRLRDRGRDEQFF. DNA of the CDR3: TGTGCCAGCAGACTCCGGGACAGGGGGCGCGATGAGCAGTTCTTC.

This clonotype was found many times. The chain uses TRBV27 and TRBJ2-5; a weak D match, TRBD1 (6 bases). Germline loops: CDR1 MNHEY, CDR2 SMNVEV (reference sequence). The V and J ends lost 5 bases and 11 bases respectively, with 27 bases between them. The CDR3 consists of 16 residues. CDR3 nucleotides: TGTGCCAGCAGTCGCCAGTCCCGGGACACGGGCAAAGGGCAGTACTTC. It translates to CASSRQSRDTGKGQYF.

Note on this clonotype: No conserved phenylalanine or tryptophan ends this CDR3, so it is likely a read error. V and J are TRBV6-6 and TRBJ1-6; D may be TRBD1 (5 bases). CDR3 length: 14 amino acids. CDR1 and CDR2 (germline): MNHNY, SVGAGI (reference sequence). V lost 6 bases and J lost 6, with 12 bases in between. CDR3 nucleotide sequence: TGTGCCAGCAGGGGGGGTAGGGGTAATTCACCCCTCCACTGT. It codes for CASRGGRGNSPLHC.

The chain employs TRBV5-1 and TRBJ2-5; the match to TRBD2 covers 8 bases. Per germline, CDR1 SGHRS and CDR2 YFSETQ. There are 14 residues in the CDR3. The junction had 12 bases not matched to a gene; V was cut back by 7 bases and J by 7 bases. DNA of the CDR3: TGCGCCAGCCGGGCGGGGGGAGGTCTTGGGACCCAGTACTTC. Translating gives CASRAGGGLGTQYF.

This clonotype occurred a few times. J is TRBJ2-1 and V is TRBV18; D uncertain. Germline assignment: CDR1 KGHSH and CDR2 LQKENI. This CDR3 region has 14 residues. V gave up 0 bases and J gave up 4 bases, with 7 bases separating them. In nucleotides, the CDR3 is TGTGCCAGCTCACCACCGCCTGATTACAATGAGCAGTTCTTC. This translates into CASSPPPDYNEQFF. Drawing the rest from reference TRBV18 and TRBJ2-1, the complete variable domain is NAGVMQNPRHLVRRRGQEARLRCSPMKGHSHVYWYRQLPEEGLKFMVYLQKENIIDESGMPKERFSAEFPKEGPSILRIQQVVRGDSAAYFCASSPPPDYNEQFFGPGTRLTVL.

In this sample, this clonotype turned up many times. The chain has TRBV7-6 and TRBJ1-6; D unclear. Germline lookup yields CDR1 SGHVS and CDR2 FNYEAQ. The CDR3 sequence is 16 residues long. V was shortened by 5 bases and J by 0 bases, with 11 bases between the two germline ends. The CDR3 region is CASSREVRSYNSPLHF. The CDR3 bases are TGTGCCAGCAGCCGCGAGGTTCGCTCCTATAATTCACCCCTCCACTTT.

The sample holds many counts of this clonotype. The chain uses TRBV20-1 and TRBJ2-4, with TRBD1 matching 7 bases. In germline, CDR1 is DFQATT, CDR2 SNEGSKA (reference sequence). CDR3 length: 16 amino acids. V lost 0 bases, J lost 0 bases, and 5 bases stayed unmatched. CDR3 sequence reads: CSARDRQGSAKNIQYF. The CDR3, as DNA: TGCAGTGCTAGAGATCGACAGGGATCAGCCAAAAACATTCAGTACTTC.

In DNA, the CDR3 is TGCAGTGCGCGTTCCGGGATCCACAATCAGCCCCAGCATTTT. Residues: CSARSGIHNQPQHF. V and J are TRBV20-1 and TRBJ1-5; no definite D call. V shed 6 bases and J shed 3 bases, with 15 bases lying between them. Per germline, CDR1 DFQATT and CDR2 SNEGSKA (reference sequence). This CDR3 contains 14 residues.

Remarks on this clonotype: The conserved phenylalanine or tryptophan normally closing the CDR3 is absent here, so this likely arose from a read error. The V and J genes are TRBV6-2 or TRBV6-3 and TRBJ2-1; D gene uncertain. The CDR3 loop spans 12 amino acids. Germline CDR1 is MNHEY and CDR2 is SVGEGT. Trimming removed 2 bases from V and 12 bases from J, with 11 bases in between. CDR3 in amino acids: CASSYPTPRQFL. CDR3 sequence (DNA): TGTGCCAGCAGTTACCCCACTCCCCGGCAGTTCTTA.

This clonotype has at least ten counts. The CDR3 sequence is CASRGTVAPYEQYF. CDR3 nucleotides: TGTGCCAGCAGAGGGACGGTGGCCCCCTACGAGCAGTACTTC. The J gene is TRBJ2-7, the V gene TRBV6-5; D assignment may be TRBD1 or TRBD2 (5 bases each). With 6 bases removed from V and 2 bases from J, the gap between germline ends came to 14 bases. CDR1 is MNHEY and CDR2 is SVGAGI in the germline V gene. The CDR3 is made up of 14 amino acids.

This clonotype showed up just once. A read error is possible here, since a much larger clone lies one base away. The chain carries TRBV10-3 and TRBJ1-2, with 8 positions matching TRBD1. The germline V gene encodes CDR1 ENHRY and CDR2 SYGVKD. The CDR3 consists of 12 residues. J lost 5 bases, V lost 10 bases, and 6 bases had no gene match. The CDR3 sequence is CATGTGRYGYTF. In DNA, the CDR3 is TGTGCCACTGGGACAGGAAGGTATGGCTACACCTTC.

This clonotype showed up many times. V gene TRBV7-9 combines with J gene TRBJ1-4, with unresolved D. In germline, CDR1 is SEHNR, CDR2 FQNEAQ (reference sequence). The CDR3 has 15 amino acids. V was pared by 5 bases and J by 6 bases, with 16 bases between. The CDR3 nucleotides are TGTGCCAGCAGCCCGGGCCGATCCCCATATGAAAAACTGTTTTTT. Amino acids: CASSPGRSPYEKLFF.

As to this clonotype: A single base separates this from a much larger clone, so it may be a read error. The V gene is TRBV20-1, the J gene TRBJ2-5, with 8 bases that match TRBD2. Trimming cost V 5 bases and J 11 bases; bases outside gene matches: 16. This CDR3 contains 14 residues. The germline V gene has CDR1 DFQATT and CDR2 SNEGSKA (reference sequence). The CDR3 spells CSADPGLVGDEQYF. In nucleotides, the CDR3 is TGCAGTGCTGACCCGGGACTAGTAGGCGATGAGCAGTACTTC.

Details on this clonotype: Just one base apart from a much larger clone, this may be a read error. The chain combines TRBV12-3 or TRBV12-4 with TRBJ1-6, with D possibly matching TRBD1 (6 bases). V gave up 6 bases and J gave up 10 bases, with 16 bases separating them. The CDR3 is made up of 14 amino acids. CDR3 bases: TGTGCCAGCAGGTTACGGGGGGCTCACTCACCCCTCCACTTT. Its translation: CASRLRGAHSPLHF.

In the case of this clonotype: A clone one base away is much larger, so this may be a read error. The rearrangement uses TRBV7-2 and TRBJ2-7, with D possibly matching TRBD2 (7 bases). CDR3 length equals 15 residues. Per germline, CDR1 SGHTA and CDR2 FQGNSA. CDR3 in DNA: TGTGCCTGCAGCTCAGAAGTGGGGGGGCCTGGCGAGCAGTACTTC. It encodes CACSSEVGGPGEQYF.

The chain is built from TRBV21-1 and TRBJ2-7; the D call in the table, TRBD1, was not verified against the DNA. TRBV21-1 is labeled a pseudogene. The CDR3 has 20 amino acids. CDR3 bases: TGTGCCAGCAGCAAAGCCGGACCGGGACAGGGTTGCCCCTACACCGGCGAGCAGTACTTC. The encoded protein is CASSKAGPGQGCPYTGEQYF.

Comments on this clonotype: This CDR3 fails to terminate in the conserved phenylalanine or tryptophan, so it likely reflects a read error. The chain joins TRBV30 to TRBJ1-4; D ambiguous. This CDR3 has 14 residues. The V gene lost 4 bases and the J gene lost 4 bases, with 13 bases spanning the gap. Germline V gives CDR1 GTSNPN, CDR2 SVGIG (reference sequence). The CDR3 is CAWNLGYNNEKLFL. The CDR3 nucleotides are TGTGCCTGGAATTTGGGCTACAATAATGAAAAACTGTTTTTA.

At least ten counts were recorded for this clonotype. The chain links TRBV12-3 or TRBV12-4 to TRBJ2-5; D perhaps matches TRBD2 (7 bases). V shed 5 bases and J shed 3 bases, with 16 bases lying between them. The CDR3 is made up of 15 amino acids. CDR3 sequence (DNA): TGTGCCAGCAGTGACAGGACTAGACCCGAAGAGACCCAGTACTTC. Its translation: CASSDRTRPEETQYF.

The sample holds a few counts of this clonotype. One base away lies a much larger clone, so this may be a sequencing read error. The V gene is TRBV12-3 or TRBV12-4, the J gene TRBJ2-7; 10 nucleotides match TRBD1. V shed 6 bases, J shed 7 bases, and the junction held 12 bases outside the gene matches. This CDR3 contains 15 residues. CDR3 nucleotides: TGTGCCAGCAGCCCCGGGACAGGGGTTGGAAATGAGCAGTACTTC. It encodes CASSPGTGVGNEQYF.